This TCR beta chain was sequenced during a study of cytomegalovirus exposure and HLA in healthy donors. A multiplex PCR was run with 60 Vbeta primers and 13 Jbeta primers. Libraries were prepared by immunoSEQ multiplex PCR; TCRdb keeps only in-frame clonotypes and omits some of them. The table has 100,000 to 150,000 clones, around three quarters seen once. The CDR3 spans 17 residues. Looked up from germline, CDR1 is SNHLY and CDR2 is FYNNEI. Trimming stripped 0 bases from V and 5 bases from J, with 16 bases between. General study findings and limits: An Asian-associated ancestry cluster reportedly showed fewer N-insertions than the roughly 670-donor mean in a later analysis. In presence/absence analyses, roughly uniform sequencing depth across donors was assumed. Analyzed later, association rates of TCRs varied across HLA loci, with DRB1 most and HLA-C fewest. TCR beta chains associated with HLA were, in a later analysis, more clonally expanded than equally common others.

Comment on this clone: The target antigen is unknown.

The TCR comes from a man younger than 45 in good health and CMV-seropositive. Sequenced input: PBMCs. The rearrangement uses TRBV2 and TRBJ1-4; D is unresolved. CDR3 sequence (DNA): TGTGCCAGCAGTGAAGCGTCCCTCTGGCAGATCAATGAAAAACTGTTTTTT. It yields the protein CASSEASLWQINEKLFF.